The 10 T cell receptor beta chains below all came from one sample that was sequenced in a study of shared T cell receptors in the human thymus. The assay was immunoSEQ multiplex PCR, and TCRdb's table has in-frame clones only and misses some. This table has roughly 700,000 clones, around 89% appearing once. The sample also formed part of further work on human thymus T cells.

Sequencing input: thymocytes. The receptors shown here come from a boy in the first two years of life with a congenital heart defect.

This clone came up once. The V call is TRBV28, the J call TRBJ2-2, with 7 bases identical to TRBD2. The CDR3 is 16 amino acids. Trimming took 6 bases from V and 6 from J; bases not matched to a gene: 13. Per germline, CDR1 MDHEN and CDR2 SYDVKM. The CDR3 sequence is CASSPWGGRVSGELFF. The CDR3 nucleotides read TGTGCCAGCAGCCCCTGGGGGGGAAGGGTATCCGGGGAGCTGTTTTTT.

The rearrangement links TRBV6-5 to TRBJ1-2; 7 bases are shared with TRBD1. After removal of 5 bases from V and 4 bases from J, the junction contained 7 bases not matched to a gene. Germline V lookup: CDR1 MNHEY, CDR2 SVGAGI. This CDR3 is built from 14 residues. The CDR3 loop reads CASSEPGQSYGYTF. CDR3 sequence (DNA): TGTGCCAGCAGTGAACCGGGACAGAGCTATGGCTACACCTTC.

The genes are TRBV15 and TRBJ2-3; 7 positions agree with TRBD2. The junction had 9 bases not matched to a gene; V was cut back by 1 base and J by 2 bases. In germline, CDR1 is LNHNV, CDR2 YYDKDF (reference sequence). The CDR3 is made up of 17 amino acids. The CDR3 DNA reads as TGTGCCACCAGCAGAGTCCCCGGGGGGACCCACACAGATACGCAGTATTTT. Its translation: CATSRVPGGTHTDTQYF.

As DNA, the CDR3 is TGTGCCTGGAAGACAGGGGCTAACTATGGCTACACCTTC. The encoded protein is CAWKTGANYGYTF. The rearrangement joins TRBV30 to TRBJ1-2; 8 bases match TRBD1. This CDR3 has 13 amino acids. The V gene's germline CDR1 is GTSNPN and CDR2 SVGIG (reference sequence). The V segment lost 4 bases and the J segment 0 bases; nucleotides outside the gene matches: 1.

The rearrangement uses TRBV11-3 and TRBJ1-2; D gene unclear. Trimming removed 5 bases from V and 2 bases from J, with 18 bases in between. This CDR3 spans 16 amino acids. Germline CDR1 is SGHNT and CDR2 is YENEEA. CDR3 in amino acids: CASSRYPADFNYGYTF. The CDR3, as DNA: TGTGCCAGCAGCCGATACCCGGCAGACTTCAACTATGGCTACACCTTC.

The chain uses TRBV7-2 and TRBJ2-7; 8 nucleotides match TRBD1. J lost 3 bases, V lost 5 bases, and 3 bases had no gene match. The CDR3 loop spans 13 amino acids. In germline, CDR1 is SGHTA, CDR2 FQGNSA. The CDR3 nucleotides are TGTGCCAGCAGCCCGGACAGGGTCTACGAGCAGTACTTC. Amino acid sequence: CASSPDRVYEQYF.

The V and J genes are TRBV5-8 and TRBJ1-2, with D uncertain. The CDR3 contains 13 residues. With 0 bases removed from V and 4 bases from J, the gap between germline ends came to 7 bases. Germline assignment: CDR1 SGHTS and CDR2 YDEGEE. The CDR3 DNA reads TGTGCCAGCAGCTTGGAGAGCCCCTATGGCTACACCTTC. Translating gives CASSLESPYGYTF.

CDR3 nucleotide sequence: TGTGCCATCAGTGAGTCAGGGGGGGCTAGCGGGAGAAAATACGAGCAGTACTTC. This codes for CAISESGGASGRKYEQYF. The rearrangement uses TRBV10-3 and TRBJ2-7, with TRBD2 matching 10 bases. CDR1 and CDR2 from the germline V gene are ENHRY and SYGVKD. This CDR3 contains 18 residues. Germline trimming cut 0 bases from V and 4 bases from J; bases unmatched to any gene: 12.

This chain connects TRBV27 to TRBJ2-7; 7 nucleotides align to TRBD1. V shed 6 bases, J shed 2 bases, and the junction held 7 bases outside the gene matches. Germline values: CDR1 MNHEY, CDR2 SMNVEV (reference sequence). The CDR3 spans 14 residues. The CDR3 here is CASSPDRAPYEQYF. CDR3 nucleotides: TGTGCCAGCAGCCCTGACAGGGCTCCCTACGAGCAGTACTTC.

A word on this clone: The same CDR3 is also encoded by other DNA sequences in this sample. The chain is built from TRBV7-3 and TRBJ1-1, with D possibly being TRBD1 (5 bases). There are 13 residues in the CDR3. V lost 2 bases to trimming and J lost 1 base, with 5 bases between them. Germline V CDR1 and CDR2: SGHTA, FQGTGA. The CDR3 coding sequence is TGTGCCAGCAGCTTACAGGGGAACACTGAAGCTTTCTTT. Translated, it gives CASSLQGNTEAFF.